The 24 T cell receptor beta chains below all came from one sample that was sequenced in a study of radiotherapy plus CTLA-4 blockade in lung cancer. Using immunoSEQ multiplex PCR, the repertoire was profiled, and TCRdb retains in-frame clones only, with some absent. The sample shows some 120,000 clones, 81% of them seen only once. The sample here was peripheral blood, taken from a patient treated with radiotherapy plus ipilimumab. These receptors came from a human donor with non-small cell lung cancer that progressed on radiotherapy plus ipilimumab. Some clones in this sample may be carry-over from other donors' samples.

This clone was detected only a few times. V usage is TRBV12-5 and J usage is TRBJ1-1; D unresolved. Germline values: CDR1 LGHNT, CDR2 FRNRAP. V lost 2 bases and J 4 bases, leaving 11 bases between the germline ends. This CDR3 region has 14 residues. The CDR3 DNA follows: TGTGCTAGTGGTTTGAGTGGAAAAGGCACTGAAGCTTTCTTT. The encoded protein is CASGLSGKGTEAFF.

The V call is TRBV7-9, the J call TRBJ1-1, with D perhaps TRBD1 (5 bases). There are 14 residues in the CDR3. Per the germline V gene, CDR1 is SEHNR and CDR2 is FQNEAQ (reference sequence). V was cut by 5 bases and J by 2 bases, with 12 bases left in between. The CDR3 nucleotides read TGTGCCAGCAGCGCTTTCCAGGGTAACACTGAAGCTTTCTTT. This encodes CASSAFQGNTEAFF.

The chain uses TRBV11-2 and TRBJ2-7, with D perhaps given as TRBD1 or TRBD2 (6 bases each). Trimming took off 6 bases at V and 5 bases at J, with 14 bases between the two ends. The germline V gene encodes CDR1 SGHAT and CDR2 FQNNGV. The CDR3 loop spans 13 amino acids. CDR3 in DNA: TGTGCCAGCAGTCGGGGGCCTTTAAACGAGCAGTACTTC. This sequence encodes CASSRGPLNEQYF.

The V call is TRBV6-5, the J call TRBJ1-2; D perhaps matches TRBD1 (5 bases). The germline V and J ends were trimmed by 5 bases and 2 bases, with 12 bases remaining between them. Per the germline V gene, CDR1 is MNHEY and CDR2 is SVGAGI. The CDR3 runs to 14 residues. Here the CDR3 reads CASSEENRNYGYTF. The CDR3 DNA is TGTGCCAGCAGTGAAGAGAACAGGAACTATGGCTACACCTTC.

The chain employs TRBV4-1 and TRBJ2-5; 7 bases match TRBD2. CDR1 is MGHRA and CDR2 is YSYEKL in the germline V gene. The junction had 5 bases not matched to a gene; V was cut back by 0 bases and J by 1 base. The length of the CDR3 is 16 residues. The CDR3 sequence is CASSQDLGGGQETQYF. In nucleotides, the CDR3 is TGCGCCAGCAGCCAAGATTTGGGGGGGGGCCAAGAGACCCAGTACTTC.

The CDR3 nucleotides are TGTGCCAGCAGCCTACAGGGAGCCACCATATATTTT. Residues: CASSLQGATIYF. The chain carries TRBV5-4 and TRBJ1-3; D may be TRBD1 (6 bases). Looked up from germline, CDR1 is SGHNT and CDR2 is YYREEE (reference sequence). The CDR3 length is 12 residues. Between the trimmed V and J ends, which lost 4 bases and 9 bases, there was a span of 11 bases. The variable domain in full, completed from reference TRBV5-4 and TRBJ1-3, reads ETGVTQSPTHLIKTRGQQVTLRCSSQSGHNTVSWYQQALGQGPQFIFQYYREEENGRGNFPPRFSGLQFPNYSSELNVNALELDDSALYLCASSLQGATIYFGEGSWLTVV.

The chain recombines TRBV10-3 with TRBJ1-1, with D possibly matching TRBD1 (6 bases). Germline V CDR1 and CDR2: ENHRY, SYGVKD. The CDR3 sequence is 14 residues long. Between the trimmed V and J ends, which lost 3 bases and 7 bases, there was a span of 15 bases. CDR3 sequence (DNA): TGTGCCATCAGTGATGGGGGGGGGCCCAATGAAGCTTTCTTT. Translation gives CAISDGGGPNEAFF.

This clone was picked up a small number of times. The chain is built from TRBV5-4 and TRBJ1-1; D not resolved. CDR1 SGHNT and CDR2 YYREEE come from the germline V gene (reference sequence). Trimming took 7 bases from V and 5 from J, leaving 12 bases between them. This CDR3 spans 12 amino acids. The CDR3 nucleotides read TGTGCCAGCTCCGGGGAAAGGACTGAAGCTTTCTTT. Translated, it gives CASSGERTEAFF.

In this sample, this clone is medium-sized. V is TRBV28 and J is TRBJ2-2; 11 positions match TRBD2. The CDR3 consists of 16 residues. CDR1 is MDHEN and CDR2 is SYDVKM in the germline V gene. V trimming: 5 bases; J trimming: 4 bases; junction bases outside the gene matches: 6. The CDR3 DNA reads as TGTGCCAGCAGTCCACAGACTAGCGGGGTCACCGGGGAGCTGTTTTTT. Residues: CASSPQTSGVTGELFF.

The rearrangement links TRBV9 to TRBJ2-3, with D unresolved. V was trimmed by 4 bases and J by 2 bases, leaving 8 bases between them. From germline, CDR1 is SGDLS and CDR2 YYNGEE. This CDR3 region has 13 residues. CDR3 bases: TGTGCCAGCAGCTCGGACCCCACAGATACGCAGTATTTT. Its protein is CASSSDPTDTQYF.

V is TRBV4-2 and J is TRBJ2-1; D gene uncertain. The V end was cut by 0 bases, the J end by 0 bases, with 9 bases between. Germline loops: CDR1 LGHNA, CDR2 YNFKEQ. There are 16 residues in the CDR3. The CDR3 nucleotides read TGTGCCAGCAGCCAAGAGAGTGCTAGCTCCTACAATGAGCAGTTCTTC. This translates into CASSQESASSYNEQFF.

The rearrangement links TRBV5-1 to TRBJ2-3; 9 bases are shared with TRBD2. The CDR3 loop spans 19 amino acids. Germline-derived CDR1 and CDR2 are SGHRS and YFSETQ. V lost 3 bases to trimming and J lost 2 bases; unmatched junction nucleotides: 16. CDR3 region: CASSSSGRRRDTYTDTQYF. In DNA form, the CDR3 reads TGCGCCAGCAGCTCAAGCGGGAGGCGGCGAGACACTTACACAGATACGCAGTATTTT.

The V call is TRBV11-3, the J call TRBJ2-2; D possibly matches TRBD1 or TRBD2 (5 bases each). The V gene lost 3 bases and the J gene lost 2 bases, with 16 bases spanning the gap. Germline V gene sequence: CDR1 SGHNT, CDR2 YENEEA. This CDR3 is built from 17 residues. CDR3 nucleotides: TGTGCCAGCAGCTTTGCGTCGGGACGCAAAAACACCGGGGAGCTGTTTTTT. This encodes CASSFASGRKNTGELFF.

The J gene is TRBJ2-5, the V gene TRBV6-5; a weak D match, TRBD1 (5 bases). Trimming removed 5 bases at V and 0 bases at J, with 13 bases between. Germline CDR1 and CDR2: MNHEY and SVGAGI. CDR3 length equals 15 residues. DNA for the CDR3: TGTGCCAGCAGTCTCGGGTTGGGGCACCAAGAGACCCAGTACTTC. It codes for CASSLGLGHQETQYF.

The chain joins TRBV2 to TRBJ1-2, with unresolved D. The ends were cut back, 6 bases at V and 7 bases at J, with 12 bases in the middle. The CDR3 covers 12 residues. The germline V gene has CDR1 SNHLY and CDR2 FYNNEI. The CDR3 DNA is TGTGCCAGCAGCGGGCGGGGATTTGGCTACACCTTC. This encodes CASSGRGFGYTF.

The chain combines TRBV11-2 with TRBJ2-2; 8 bases match TRBD2. The germline V gene has CDR1 SGHAT and CDR2 FQNNGV. CDR3 length: 16 residues. V trimming: 3 bases; J trimming: 3 bases; junction bases outside the gene matches: 6. The CDR3 protein is CASSFLAGTDTGELFF. CDR3 nucleotides: TGTGCCAGCAGCTTTTTAGCGGGGACCGACACCGGGGAGCTGTTTTTT.

This chain links TRBV6-4 with TRBJ2-1, with TRBD2 identical over 7 bases. V shed 3 bases, J shed 3 bases, and the junction held 2 bases outside the gene matches. Germline assignment: CDR1 MRHNA and CDR2 SNTAGT. The CDR3 runs 14 residues. The CDR3 region is CASSERGDYNEQFF. DNA of the CDR3: TGTGCCAGCAGTGAACGGGGGGACTACAATGAGCAGTTCTTC.

This chain links TRBV15 with TRBJ1-4, with D tentatively TRBD1 (5 bases). Trimming took off 0 bases at V and 3 bases at J, with 11 bases between the two ends. CDR3 length equals 16 residues. The germline CDR1 and CDR2 sequences are LNHNV and YYDKDF (reference sequence). CDR3 region: CATSRDNRGANEKLFF. Written as DNA, the CDR3 is TGTGCCACCAGCAGAGATAATCGAGGGGCTAATGAAAAACTGTTTTTT.

This chain links TRBV5-1 with TRBJ1-2; tentative D call: TRBD1 (5 bases). The CDR3 has 13 residues. V shed 4 bases and J shed 8 bases, with 15 bases lying between them. CDR1 is SGHRS, CDR2 YFSETQ, per germline. The CDR3 sequence is CASSPDPGNGYTF. The CDR3 nucleotides are TGCGCCAGCAGCCCGGATCCAGGGAACGGCTACACCTTC.

The chain links TRBV5-4 to TRBJ2-3, with 10 bases fitting TRBD2. Trimming took 3 bases from V and 1 from J; bases not matched to a gene: 5. The germline gives CDR1 SGHNT, CDR2 YYREEE (reference sequence). The CDR3 is made up of 16 amino acids. CDR3: CASSSLAGGGTDTQYF. CDR3 nucleotides: TGTGCCAGCAGCTCCTTAGCGGGGGGTGGCACAGATACGCAGTATTTT.

The rearrangement joins TRBV27 to TRBJ1-2; D is perhaps TRBD1 (5 bases). V was shortened by 2 bases and J by 6 bases, with 19 bases between the two germline ends. The CDR3 has 16 amino acids. Germline CDR1 and CDR2: MNHEY and SMNVEV (reference sequence). The CDR3 coding sequence is TGTGCCAGCAGTTTAAGTGAGGGGTTAGAGATGCATGGCTACACCTTC. This encodes CASSLSEGLEMHGYTF.

This clone turned up a few times. Other DNA sequences in the same sample also yield this CDR3. This chain links TRBV18 with TRBJ1-5, with TRBD1 as a possible D gene (5 bases). CDR1 and CDR2 (germline): KGHSH, LQKENI. V was pared by 3 bases and J by 2 bases, with 8 bases between. The CDR3 runs 14 residues. Here the CDR3 reads CASSPRGGNQPQHF. CDR3 coding DNA: TGTGCCAGCTCACCGCGGGGCGGCAATCAGCCCCAGCATTTT.

As for this clone: The identical CDR3 is also encoded by other nucleotide sequences in the sample. The chain links TRBV2 to TRBJ2-7; TRBD1 is a possible D gene (5 bases). V lost 2 bases to trimming and J lost 3 bases, with 5 bases between them. Germline V gene sequence: CDR1 SNHLY, CDR2 FYNNEI. This CDR3 is 12 amino acids long. CDR3 sequence (DNA): TGTGCCAGCAGTGAACAGGGCTACGAGCAGTACTTC. Translated: CASSEQGYEQYF.

V is TRBV7-2 and J is TRBJ2-7; TRBD1 agrees at 8 bases. CDR1 SGHTA and CDR2 FQGNSA come from the germline V gene. The V gene end was trimmed by 5 bases and the J gene end by 2 bases; junction bases not matched to a gene: 8. The CDR3 has 15 residues. CDR3 nucleotides: TGTGCCAGCAGCCCGAAGGTACAGGGGGCCTACGAGCAGTACTTC. Its translation is CASSPKVQGAYEQYF.